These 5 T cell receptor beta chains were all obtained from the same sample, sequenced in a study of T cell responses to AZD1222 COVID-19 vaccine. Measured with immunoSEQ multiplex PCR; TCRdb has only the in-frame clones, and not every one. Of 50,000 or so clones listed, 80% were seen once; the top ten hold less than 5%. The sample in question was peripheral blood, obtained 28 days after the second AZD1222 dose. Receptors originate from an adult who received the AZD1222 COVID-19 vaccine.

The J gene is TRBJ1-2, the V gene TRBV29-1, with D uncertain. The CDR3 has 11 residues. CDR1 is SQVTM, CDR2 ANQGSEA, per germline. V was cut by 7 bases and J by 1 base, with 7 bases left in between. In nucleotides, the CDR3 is TGCAGCGGAATTAATAACTATGGCTACACCTTC. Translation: CSGINNYGYTF.

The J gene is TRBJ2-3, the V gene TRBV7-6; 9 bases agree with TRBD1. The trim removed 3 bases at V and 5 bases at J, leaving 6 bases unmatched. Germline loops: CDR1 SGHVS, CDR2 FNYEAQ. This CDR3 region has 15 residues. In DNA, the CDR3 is TGTGCCAGCAGCTTTACCGGGACAGGGCGAGATACGCAGTATTTT. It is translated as CASSFTGTGRDTQYF.

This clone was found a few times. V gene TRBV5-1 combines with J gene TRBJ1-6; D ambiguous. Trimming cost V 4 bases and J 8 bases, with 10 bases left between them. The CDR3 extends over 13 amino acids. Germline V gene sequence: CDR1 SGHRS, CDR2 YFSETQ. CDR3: CASSPDRYSPLHF. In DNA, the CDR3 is TGCGCCAGCAGCCCGGATAGATATTCACCCCTCCACTTT.

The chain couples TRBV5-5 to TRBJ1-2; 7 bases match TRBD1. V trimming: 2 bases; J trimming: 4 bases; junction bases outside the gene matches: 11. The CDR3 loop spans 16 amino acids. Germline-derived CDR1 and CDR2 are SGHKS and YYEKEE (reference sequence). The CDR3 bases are TGTGCCAGCAGCTTTTCGGGACAGATAGAAGGCTATGGCTACACCTTC. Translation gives CASSFSGQIEGYGYTF.

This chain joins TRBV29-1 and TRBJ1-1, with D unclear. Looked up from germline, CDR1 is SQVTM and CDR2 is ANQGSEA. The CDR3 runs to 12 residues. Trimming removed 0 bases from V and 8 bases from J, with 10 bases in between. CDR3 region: CSVEDGGEEAFF. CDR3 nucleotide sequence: TGCAGCGTTGAAGACGGCGGGGAAGAAGCTTTCTTT.